This TCR beta chain was sequenced during a study of circulating tumor DNA in untreated peripheral T-cell lymphoma. Tumor tissue was collected at baseline, before treatment began. Study outcomes and limitations: Tumor-specific clonotypes: identified in 65% to 80% of patients, 86% of baseline tissues.

Germline V CDR1 and CDR2: KGHSH, LQKENI. V was clipped by 3 bases and J by 10 bases; unmatched bases: 7. The CDR3 is 15 residues long. By share, this clone counts as medium-sized. The antigen is not known. Other nucleotide sequences in the sample specify the same CDR3. Some clones are missing from TCRdb's copy, which holds only in-frame ones; the method was immunoSEQ multiplex PCR. This repertoire shows more than 6,500 clones, roughly 80% found once; its top ten account for under 30%. Sequenced: tumor tissue. The chain links TRBV18 to TRBJ1-6; 9 positions agree with TRBD1. This TCR came from a human donor with peripheral T-cell lymphoma. CDR3 sequence: CASSPGTGTASPLHF. CDR3 in DNA: TGTGCCAGCTCACCTGGGACAGGGACCGCCTCACCCCTCCACTTT.